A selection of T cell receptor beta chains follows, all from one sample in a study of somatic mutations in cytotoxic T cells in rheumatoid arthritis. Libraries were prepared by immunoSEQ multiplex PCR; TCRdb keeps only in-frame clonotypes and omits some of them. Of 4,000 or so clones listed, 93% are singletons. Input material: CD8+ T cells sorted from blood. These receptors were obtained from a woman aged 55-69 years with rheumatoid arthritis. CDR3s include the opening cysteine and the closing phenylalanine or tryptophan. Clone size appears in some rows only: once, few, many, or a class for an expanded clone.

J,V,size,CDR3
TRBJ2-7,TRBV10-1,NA,CASSEGVGQATYEQYF
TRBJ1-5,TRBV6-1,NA,CASSELGTSNQPQHF
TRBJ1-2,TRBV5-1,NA,CASSSSTGTTNYGYTF
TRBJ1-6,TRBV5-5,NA,CASSSDSPLHF
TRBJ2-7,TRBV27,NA,CASSLSQRGGINEQYF
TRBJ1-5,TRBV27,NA,CASSPFIFRQANQPQHF
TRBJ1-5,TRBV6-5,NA,CASKASGGQPQHF
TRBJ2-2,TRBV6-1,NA,CASSVLAGANTGELFF
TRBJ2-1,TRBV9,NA,CASSVSGSQNEQFF
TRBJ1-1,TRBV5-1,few,CASSSDTEAFF
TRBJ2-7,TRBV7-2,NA,CASSVGTRVYEQYF
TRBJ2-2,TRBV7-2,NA,CASSDVSGSPGELFF
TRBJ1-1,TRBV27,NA,CASSFGNTEAFF
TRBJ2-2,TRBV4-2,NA,CASSPGLAGVNTGELFF
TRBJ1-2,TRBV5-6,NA,CASSSMTGIYGYTF
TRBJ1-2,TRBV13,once,CASSRGQGAPGYTF
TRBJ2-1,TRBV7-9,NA,CASTLGLAELDNEQFF
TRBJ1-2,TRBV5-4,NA,CASSTPGRFNGYTF
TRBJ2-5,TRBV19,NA,CASSIGGRGQETQYF
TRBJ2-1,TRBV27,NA,CASRSATGVRDEQFF
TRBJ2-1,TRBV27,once,CASSLSSGVEKFF
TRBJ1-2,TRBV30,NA,CAWGHRGGYGYTF
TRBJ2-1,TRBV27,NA,CASSSIGGTGEYNEQFF
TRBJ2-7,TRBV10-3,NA,CAIREAVDEQYF
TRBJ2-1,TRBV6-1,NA,CASSEESLALYNEQFF
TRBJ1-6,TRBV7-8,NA,CASSSGPDRGLSPLHF
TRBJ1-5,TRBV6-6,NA,CASSYGGQPQHF
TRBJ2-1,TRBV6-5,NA,CASSYSNTAGEQFF
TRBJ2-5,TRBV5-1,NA,CASSPERETQYF
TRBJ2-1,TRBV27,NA,CASRGGGRGSYNEQFF
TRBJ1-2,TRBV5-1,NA,CASSLTRVRGPNYGYTF
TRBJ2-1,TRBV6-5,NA,CASAGTNDHNEQFF
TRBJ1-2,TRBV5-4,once,CASSSDSYGYTF
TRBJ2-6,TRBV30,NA,CAWSVGPPGSGANVLTF
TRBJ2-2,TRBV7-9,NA,CANNPTQLGELFF
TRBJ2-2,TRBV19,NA,CASSISSGGARELFF
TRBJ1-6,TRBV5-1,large,CASSLGGQELSPLHF
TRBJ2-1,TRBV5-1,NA,CASSLGSTGGNEQFF
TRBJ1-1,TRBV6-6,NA,CASSYSEGGLGSFF
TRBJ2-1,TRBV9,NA,CASSVGGRVIEQFF
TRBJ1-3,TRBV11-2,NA,CASSLDRGSGNTIYF
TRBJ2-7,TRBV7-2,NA,CASSPPGLAGLPYEQYF
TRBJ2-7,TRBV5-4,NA,CASSQDRGWYEQYF
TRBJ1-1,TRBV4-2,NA,CASSQILGGENTEAFF
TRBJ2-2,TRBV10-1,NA,CASSAFLGELFF
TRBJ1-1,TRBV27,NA,CASSLSPGGLTTEAFF
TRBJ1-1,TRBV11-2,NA,CASSLPQGKGNTEAFF
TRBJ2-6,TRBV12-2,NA,CASRFRDRGPSSGANVLTF
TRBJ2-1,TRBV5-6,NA,CASSLFMPGSGRDNEQFF
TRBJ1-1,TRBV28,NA,CAGKTGNTEAFF
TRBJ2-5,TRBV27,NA,CASSLSWVSEQYF